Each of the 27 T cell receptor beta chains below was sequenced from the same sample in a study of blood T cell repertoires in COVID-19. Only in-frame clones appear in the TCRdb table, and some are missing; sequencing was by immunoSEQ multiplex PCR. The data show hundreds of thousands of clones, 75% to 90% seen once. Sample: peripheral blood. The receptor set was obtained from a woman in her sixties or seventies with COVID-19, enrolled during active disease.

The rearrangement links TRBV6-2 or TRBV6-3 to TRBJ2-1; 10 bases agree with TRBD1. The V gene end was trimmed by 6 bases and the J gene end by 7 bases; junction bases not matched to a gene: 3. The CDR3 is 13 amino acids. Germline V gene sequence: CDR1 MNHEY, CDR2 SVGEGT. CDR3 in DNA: TGTGCCAGCAGCATGGACAGGGGGAATGAGCAGTTCTTC. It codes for CASSMDRGNEQFF.

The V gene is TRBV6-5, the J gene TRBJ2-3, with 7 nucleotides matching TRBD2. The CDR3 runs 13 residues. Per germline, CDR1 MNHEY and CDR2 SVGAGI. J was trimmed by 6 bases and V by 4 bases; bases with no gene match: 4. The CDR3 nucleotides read TGTGCCAGCAGTTTACTAGCGTCCGATACGCAGTATTTT. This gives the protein CASSLLASDTQYF.

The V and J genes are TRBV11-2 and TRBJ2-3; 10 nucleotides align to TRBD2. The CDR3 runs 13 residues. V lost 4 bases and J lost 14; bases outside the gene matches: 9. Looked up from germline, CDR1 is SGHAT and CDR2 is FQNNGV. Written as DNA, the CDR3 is TGTGCCAGCAGCTCCTCAAGCGGGGGGGACGGGTATTTT. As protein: CASSSSSGGDGYF. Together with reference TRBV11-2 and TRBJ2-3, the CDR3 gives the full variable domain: EAGVAQSPRYKIIEKRQSVAFWCNPISGHATLYWYQQILGQGPKLLIQFQNNGVVDDSQLPKDRFSAERLKGVDSTLKIQPAKLEDSAVYLCASSSSSGGDGYFGPGTRLTVL.

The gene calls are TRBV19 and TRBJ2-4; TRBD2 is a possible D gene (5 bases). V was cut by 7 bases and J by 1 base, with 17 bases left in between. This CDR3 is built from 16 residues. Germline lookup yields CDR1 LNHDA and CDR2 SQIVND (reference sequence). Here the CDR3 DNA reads TGTGCCAGTACTCCCCAGCGGCCCGAGGCCAAAAACATTCAGTACTTC. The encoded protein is CASTPQRPEAKNIQYF.

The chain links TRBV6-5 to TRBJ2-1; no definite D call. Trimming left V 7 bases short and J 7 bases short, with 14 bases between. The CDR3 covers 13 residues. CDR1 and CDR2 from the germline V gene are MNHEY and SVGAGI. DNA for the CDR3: TGTGCCAGCATAGTCCCGGCAGGAAATGAGCAGTTCTTC. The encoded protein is CASIVPAGNEQFF.

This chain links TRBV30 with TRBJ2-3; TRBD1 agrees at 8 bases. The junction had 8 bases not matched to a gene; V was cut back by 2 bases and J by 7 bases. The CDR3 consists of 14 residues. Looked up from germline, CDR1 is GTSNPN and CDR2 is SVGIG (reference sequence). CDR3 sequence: CAWSIDRGGNTQYF. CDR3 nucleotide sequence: TGTGCCTGGAGTATCGACAGGGGCGGGAATACGCAGTATTTT.

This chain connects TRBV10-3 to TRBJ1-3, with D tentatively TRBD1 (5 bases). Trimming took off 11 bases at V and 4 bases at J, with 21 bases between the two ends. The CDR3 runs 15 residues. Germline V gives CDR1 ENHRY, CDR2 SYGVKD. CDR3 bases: TGTGCCGTCCAACCGAGGGGACTACTGGGAAACACCATATATTTT. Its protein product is CAVQPRGLLGNTIYF.

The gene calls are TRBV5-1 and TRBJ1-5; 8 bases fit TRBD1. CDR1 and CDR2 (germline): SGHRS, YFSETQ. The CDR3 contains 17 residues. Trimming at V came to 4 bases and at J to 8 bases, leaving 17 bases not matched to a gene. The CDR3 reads CASSARPQGAQVEPQHF. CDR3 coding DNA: TGCGCCAGCAGCGCCAGACCGCAGGGGGCGCAGGTAGAGCCCCAGCATTTT.

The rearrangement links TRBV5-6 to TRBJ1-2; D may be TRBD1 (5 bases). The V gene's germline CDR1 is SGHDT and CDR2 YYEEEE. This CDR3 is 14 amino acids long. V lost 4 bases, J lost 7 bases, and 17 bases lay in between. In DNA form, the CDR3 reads TGTGCCAGCAGCCCGGGCTTCGGGGGAGGTGGCTACACCTTC. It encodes CASSPGFGGGGYTF.

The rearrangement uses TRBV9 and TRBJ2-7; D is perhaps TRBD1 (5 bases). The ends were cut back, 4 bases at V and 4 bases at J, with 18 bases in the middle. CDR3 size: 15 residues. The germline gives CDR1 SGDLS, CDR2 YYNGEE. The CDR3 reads CASSPLDSSFYEQYF. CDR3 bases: TGTGCCAGCAGCCCTCTAGACAGCTCCTTTTACGAGCAGTACTTC.

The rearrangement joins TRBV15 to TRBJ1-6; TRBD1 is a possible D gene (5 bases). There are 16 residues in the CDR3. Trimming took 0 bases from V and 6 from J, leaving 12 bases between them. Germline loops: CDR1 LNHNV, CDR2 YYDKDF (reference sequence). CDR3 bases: TGTGCCACCAGCAGAGAGGGGGGGGTTCCTAATTCACCCCTCCACTTT. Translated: CATSREGGVPNSPLHF.

For the CDR3, the DNA is TGTGCCAGCAGCCAAGTCAGGATGAACACCGGGGAGCTGTTTTTT. It translates to CASSQVRMNTGELFF. This chain links TRBV3-1 (or the pseudogene TRBV3-2) with TRBJ2-2; D unresolved. Germline CDR1 and CDR2: LGHDT and YNNKEL (reference sequence). V was cut by 1 base and J by 1 base, with 7 bases left in between. CDR3 length: 15 residues.

CDR3 DNA sequence: TGTGCCAGCAGCAAAGGGGGACAAGTTGGAAACACCATATATTTT. This gives the protein CASSKGGQVGNTIYF. The chain joins TRBV28 to TRBJ1-3, with D tentatively TRBD1 (6 bases). V was cut by 6 bases and J by 3 bases, with 15 bases left in between. Germline CDR1 reads MDHEN; CDR2 reads SYDVKM. The CDR3 is 15 residues long.

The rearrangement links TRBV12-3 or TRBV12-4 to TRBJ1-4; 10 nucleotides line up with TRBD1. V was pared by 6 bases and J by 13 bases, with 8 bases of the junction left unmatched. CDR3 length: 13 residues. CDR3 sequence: CASSSGQGLRLFF. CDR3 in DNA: TGTGCCAGCAGCTCGGGACAGGGGCTTAGACTGTTTTTT.

The CDR3 protein is CASSIGQGKAFF. The CDR3 DNA is TGTGCCAGCAGTATAGGACAGGGAAAAGCTTTCTTT. V is TRBV12-3 or TRBV12-4 and J is TRBJ1-1, with TRBD1 matching over 8 bases. The trim removed 5 bases at V and 9 bases at J, leaving 5 bases unmatched. There are 12 residues in the CDR3.

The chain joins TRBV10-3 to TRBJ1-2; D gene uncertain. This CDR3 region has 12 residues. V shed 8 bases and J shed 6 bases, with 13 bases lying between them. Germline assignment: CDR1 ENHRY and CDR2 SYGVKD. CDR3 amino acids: CAIENGRDGYTF. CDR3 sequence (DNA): TGTGCCATCGAGAACGGGAGAGATGGCTACACCTTC.

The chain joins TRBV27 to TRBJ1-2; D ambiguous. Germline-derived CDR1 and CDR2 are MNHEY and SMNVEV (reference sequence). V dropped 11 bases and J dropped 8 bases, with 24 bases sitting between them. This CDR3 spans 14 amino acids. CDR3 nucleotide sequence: TGTGCCGCGTCACCCTCGGAGGGTGCTGGCGGCTACACCTTC. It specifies CAASPSEGAGGYTF.

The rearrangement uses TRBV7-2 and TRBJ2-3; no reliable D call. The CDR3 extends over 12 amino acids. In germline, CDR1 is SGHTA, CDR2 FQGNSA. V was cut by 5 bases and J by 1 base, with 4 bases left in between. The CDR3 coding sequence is TGTGCCAGCAGCCATGGCACAGATACGCAGTATTTT. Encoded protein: CASSHGTDTQYF.

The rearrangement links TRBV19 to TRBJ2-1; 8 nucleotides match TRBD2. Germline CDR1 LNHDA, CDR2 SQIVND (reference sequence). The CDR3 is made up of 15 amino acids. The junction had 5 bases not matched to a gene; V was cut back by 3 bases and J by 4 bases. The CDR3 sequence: CASSMFSGGYNEQFF. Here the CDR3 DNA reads TGTGCCAGTAGTATGTTCAGCGGGGGTTACAATGAGCAGTTCTTC.

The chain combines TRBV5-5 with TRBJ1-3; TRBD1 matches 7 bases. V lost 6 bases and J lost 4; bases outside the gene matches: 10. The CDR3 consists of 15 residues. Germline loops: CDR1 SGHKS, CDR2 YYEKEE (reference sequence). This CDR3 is CASIPTGAPGNTIYF. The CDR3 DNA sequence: TGTGCCAGCATCCCAACAGGGGCCCCAGGAAACACCATATATTTT.

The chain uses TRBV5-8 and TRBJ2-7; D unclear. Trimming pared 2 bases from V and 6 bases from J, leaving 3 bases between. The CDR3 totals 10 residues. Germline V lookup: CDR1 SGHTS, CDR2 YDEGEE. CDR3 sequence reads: CASSFIEQYF. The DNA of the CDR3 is TGTGCCAGCAGCTTTATCGAGCAGTACTTC.

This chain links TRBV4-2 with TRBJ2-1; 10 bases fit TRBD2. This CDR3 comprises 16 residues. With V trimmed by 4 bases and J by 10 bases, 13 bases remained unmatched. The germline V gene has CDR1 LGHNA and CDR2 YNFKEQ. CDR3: CASSLTASGGGSEQFF. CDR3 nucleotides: TGTGCCAGCAGCCTCACGGCCAGCGGGGGGGGGTCCGAGCAGTTCTTC.

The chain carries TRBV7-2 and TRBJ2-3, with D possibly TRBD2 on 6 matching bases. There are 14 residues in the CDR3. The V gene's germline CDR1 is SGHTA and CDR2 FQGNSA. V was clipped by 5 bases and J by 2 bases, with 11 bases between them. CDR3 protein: CASSPDYYTDTQYF. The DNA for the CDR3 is TGTGCCAGCAGCCCGGACTATTACACAGATACGCAGTATTTT. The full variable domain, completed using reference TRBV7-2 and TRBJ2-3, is GAGVSQSPSNKVTEKGKDVELRCDPISGHTALYWYRQSLGQGLEFLIYFQGNSAPDKSGLPSDRFSAERTGGSVSTLTIQRTQQEDSAVYLCASSPDYYTDTQYFGPGTRLTVL.

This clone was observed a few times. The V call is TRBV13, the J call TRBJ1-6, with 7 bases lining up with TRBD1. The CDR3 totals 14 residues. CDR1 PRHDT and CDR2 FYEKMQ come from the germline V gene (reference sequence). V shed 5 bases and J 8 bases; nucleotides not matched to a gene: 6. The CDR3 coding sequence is TGTGCCAGCAGCCCTCAGGGGGTTTATTCACCCCTCCACTTT. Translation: CASSPQGVYSPLHF.

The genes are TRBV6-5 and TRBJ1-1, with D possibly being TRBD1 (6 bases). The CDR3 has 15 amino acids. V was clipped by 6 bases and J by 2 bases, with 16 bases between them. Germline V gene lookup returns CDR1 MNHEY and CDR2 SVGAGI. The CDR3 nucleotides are TGTGCCAGCAGGGCAGGGGTCCCGAGAAACACTGAAGCTTTCTTT. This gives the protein CASRAGVPRNTEAFF.

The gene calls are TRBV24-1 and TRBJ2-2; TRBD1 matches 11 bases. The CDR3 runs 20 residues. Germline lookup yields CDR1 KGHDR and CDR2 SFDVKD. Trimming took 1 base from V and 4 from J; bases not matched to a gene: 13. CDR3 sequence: CATSDFFIGQGAPGTGELFF. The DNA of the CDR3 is TGTGCCACCAGTGATTTTTTTATCGGACAGGGGGCGCCGGGCACCGGGGAGCTGTTTTTT.

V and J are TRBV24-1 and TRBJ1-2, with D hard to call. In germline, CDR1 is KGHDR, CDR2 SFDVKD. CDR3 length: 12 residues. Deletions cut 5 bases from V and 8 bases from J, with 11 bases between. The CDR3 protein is CATSVPEKGYTF. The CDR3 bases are TGTGCCACCAGTGTCCCCGAGAAGGGCTACACCTTC.